This TCR beta chain appears in the sequencing data of a study of identical twins. TCRdb itself ran the 5' RACE reads through MiXCR, one entry per CDR3 protein. The sample shows over 200,000 distinct CDR3 sequences, 9.4% of them seen only once. Trimming cost V 0 bases and J 7 bases; bases outside gene matches: 4. This CDR3 comprises 14 residues. Germline CDR1 reads DFQATT; CDR2 reads SNEGSKA (reference sequence). V and J are TRBV20-1 and TRBJ1-4; 8 positions match TRBD1. The sample was memory (CD45RO+) T cells sorted from blood. The receptor was derived from a woman aged 18-30 years in good health. The CDR3 region is CSARDDRGGEKLFF. In DNA, the CDR3 is TGCAGTGCTAGAGATGACAGGGGAGGTGAAAAACTGTTTTTT.